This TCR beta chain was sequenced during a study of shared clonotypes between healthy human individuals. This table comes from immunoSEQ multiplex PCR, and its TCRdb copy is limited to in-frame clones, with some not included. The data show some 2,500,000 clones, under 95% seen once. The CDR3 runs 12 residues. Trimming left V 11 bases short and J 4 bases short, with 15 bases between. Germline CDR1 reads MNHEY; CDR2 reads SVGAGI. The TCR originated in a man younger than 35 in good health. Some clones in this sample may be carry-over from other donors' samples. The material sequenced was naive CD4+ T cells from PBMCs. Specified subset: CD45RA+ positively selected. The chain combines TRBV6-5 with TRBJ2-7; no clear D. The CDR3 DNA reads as TGTGCCGTTGGATGGTTGGATTACGAGCAGTACTTC. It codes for CAVGWLDYEQYF.